These 27 T cell receptor beta chains were all obtained from the same sample, sequenced in a study of a mutant IDH1 vaccine in newly diagnosed glioma. TCRdb's table, derived via immunoSEQ multiplex PCR, lists solely in-frame clones and lacks some. The sample comprises around 53,000 clones, more than 65% of which are singletons, and approximately 6.7% rests with the top ten. What these receptors recognize is not known. Time point described: week 35, safety follow-up. Topical imiquimod accompanied each vaccine dose, which consisted of 300 ug of mutant IDH1 20-mer peptide. The sample was PBMCs, taken from a glioma patient whose treatment included an IDH1 peptide vaccine. The receptors were sampled from a man in his forties with glioma.

This clone has just a few counts. The J gene is TRBJ2-5, the V gene TRBV12-1. TRBV12-1 is reported as a pseudogene. There are 16 residues in the CDR3. The CDR3 sequence is CASSSMGVRVKETQYF. The CDR3, as DNA: TGTGCCAGCAGCTCGATGGGTGTTAGGGTGAAAGAGACCCAGTACTTC.

This clone appeared a single time. The chain is built from TRBV4-1 and TRBJ2-7, with a weak D call TRBD1 (6 bases). V shed 1 base and J shed 3 bases, with 13 bases lying between them. The CDR3 is made up of 15 amino acids. Germline values: CDR1 MGHRA, CDR2 YSYEKL. CDR3 protein: CASSQGDTRDYEQYF. The CDR3 DNA reads as TGCGCCAGCAGCCAAGGGGACACCCGTGACTACGAGCAGTACTTC.

The genes are TRBV4-1 and TRBJ2-1; TRBD1 or TRBD2 may be the D gene (6 bases each). There are 15 residues in the CDR3. V shed 2 bases and J shed 2 bases, with 10 bases lying between them. CDR1 MGHRA and CDR2 YSYEKL come from the germline V gene. CDR3 residues: CASSQYREAYNEQFF. The CDR3 nucleotides are TGCGCCAGCAGCCAATACAGGGAGGCCTACAATGAGCAGTTCTTC.

A few counts support this clone. The V call is TRBV14, the J call TRBJ1-4; D is perhaps TRBD1 (5 bases). This CDR3 has 15 residues. Germline V gives CDR1 SGHDN, CDR2 FVKESK. The V end was cut by 0 bases, the J end by 8 bases, with 13 bases between. The CDR3 loop is CASSQDQGAGEKLFF. CDR3 DNA: TGTGCCAGCAGCCAAGATCAAGGGGCAGGAGAAAAACTGTTTTTT.

This chain's CDR3 is CASSFAGPRSNTEAFF. DNA of the CDR3: TGTGCCAGCAGCTTTGCGGGGCCGCGGTCGAACACTGAAGCTTTCTTT. The chain couples TRBV5-5 to TRBJ1-1; possibly TRBD1 for D (5 bases). The CDR3 totals 16 residues. Trimming cost V 2 bases and J 1 base, with 15 bases left between them. Looked up from germline, CDR1 is SGHKS and CDR2 is YYEKEE (reference sequence).

The chain employs TRBV6-5 and TRBJ1-6, with 9 bases lining up with TRBD1. The V gene's germline CDR1 is MNHEY and CDR2 SVGAGI. The CDR3 consists of 14 residues. Unmatched junction bases numbered 0, after V lost 2 bases and J lost 7 bases. The DNA for the CDR3 is TGTGCCAGCAGTTACGGACAGGGGAATTCACCCCTCCACTTT. It translates to CASSYGQGNSPLHF.

The chain recombines TRBV10-2 with TRBJ1-1; 8 bases are a match to TRBD1. The CDR3 has 12 residues. Germline lookup yields CDR1 WSHSY and CDR2 SAAADI. V lost 2 bases and J lost 8; bases outside the gene matches: 1. The DNA for the CDR3 is TGCGCCAGCAGTGAGCAGGGGGCGGAAGCTTTCTTT. This encodes CASSEQGAEAFF.

The J gene is TRBJ2-1, the V gene TRBV2; no clear D gene. This CDR3 contains 13 residues. V lost 7 bases and J 0 bases, leaving 7 bases between the germline ends. CDR1 and CDR2 (germline): SNHLY, FYNNEI. CDR3 loop: CASNTPSYNEQFF. The CDR3, as DNA: TGTGCCAGCAATACTCCCTCCTACAATGAGCAGTTCTTC.

Here the CDR3 reads CASSTGTDINTEAFF. Written as DNA, the CDR3 is TGCGCCAGCAGCACCGGGACAGATATTAACACTGAAGCTTTCTTT. This chain connects TRBV5-1 to TRBJ1-1, with 7 nucleotides matching TRBD1. Germline CDR1 is SGHRS and CDR2 is YFSETQ. The length of the CDR3 is 15 residues. J lost 2 bases, V lost 4 bases, and 8 bases had no gene match.

The chain is built from TRBV30 and TRBJ1-2, with 7 bases identical to TRBD1. V lost 8 bases to trimming and J lost 5 bases; unmatched junction nucleotides: 14. The CDR3 is 14 amino acids. Germline-derived CDR1 and CDR2 are GTSNPN and SVGIG (reference sequence). This chain's CDR3 is CALPGTAVGYGYTF. CDR3 nucleotide sequence: TGTGCCCTCCCAGGGACAGCGGTAGGGTATGGCTACACCTTC. The whole variable domain, filled in from reference TRBV30 and TRBJ1-2, reads SQTIHQWPATLVQPVGSPLSLECTVEGTSNPNLYWYRQAAGRGLQLLFYSVGIGQISSEVPQNLSASRPQDRQFILSSKKLLLSDSGFYLCALPGTAVGYGYTFGSGTRLTVV.

The chain links TRBV30 to TRBJ2-2; possible D gene TRBD1, 6 bases. This CDR3 is 13 amino acids long. V was cut by 1 base and J by 7 bases, with 10 bases left in between. CDR1 is GTSNPN and CDR2 is SVGIG in the germline V gene (reference sequence). CDR3 sequence reads: CAWSAQGVGELFF. The CDR3 DNA is TGTGCCTGGAGTGCACAGGGCGTCGGGGAGCTGTTTTTT.

The chain recombines TRBV5-1 with TRBJ2-5; D uncertain. The CDR3 totals 12 residues. Germline loops: CDR1 SGHRS, CDR2 YFSETQ. V lost 4 bases and J 0 bases, leaving 4 bases between the germline ends. The CDR3 loop reads CASSAHQETQYF. DNA of the CDR3: TGCGCCAGCAGCGCTCACCAAGAGACCCAGTACTTC.

The rearrangement joins TRBV7-8 to TRBJ1-1; 8 nucleotides line up with TRBD1. The CDR3 runs to 17 residues. Germline V gene data show CDR1 as SGHVS and CDR2 as FQNEAQ. After removal of 2 bases from V and 5 bases from J, the junction contained 13 bases not matched to a gene. The CDR3 bases are TGTGCCAGCAGCTTATGGGTCACAGGGGGGTTAGGGACTGAAGCTTTCTTT. Its translation is CASSLWVTGGLGTEAFF.

The CDR3 DNA reads as TGTGCCAGCAGCTTGGAACACGAGCAGTACTTC. Its protein is CASSLEHEQYF. This sequence joins TRBV5-8 and TRBJ2-7; no clear D. Germline CDR1 and CDR2: SGHTS and YDEGEE. The CDR3 covers 11 residues. Trimming pared 0 bases from V and 5 bases from J, leaving 3 bases between.

The chain combines TRBV29-1 with TRBJ2-2; 12 nucleotides align to TRBD1. V was clipped by 7 bases and J by 7 bases; unmatched bases: 4. The CDR3 loop spans 13 amino acids. Germline-derived CDR1 and CDR2 are SQVTM and ANQGSEA. The DNA of the CDR3 is TGCAGCGGGGGACAGGGGGCCGGCGGGGAGCTGTTTTTT. This codes for CSGGQGAGGELFF.

This chain joins TRBV6-1 and TRBJ2-4, with D uncertain. Germline V gene data show CDR1 as MNHNS and CDR2 as SASEGT. Trimming pared 2 bases from V and 11 bases from J, leaving 13 bases between. The CDR3 contains 13 residues. The CDR3 sequence is CASSEIAGGFQYF. The CDR3 DNA is TGTGCCAGCAGTGAAATCGCTGGCGGCTTTCAGTACTTC.

This chain links TRBV13 with TRBJ2-5, with 7 bases identical to TRBD2. This CDR3 comprises 14 residues. V was clipped by 3 bases and J by 4 bases; unmatched bases: 5. CDR1 and CDR2 from the germline V gene are PRHDT and FYEKMQ (reference sequence). CDR3 in amino acids: CASSLGEGAETQYF. As DNA, the CDR3 is TGTGCCAGCAGCTTGGGGGAGGGAGCAGAGACCCAGTACTTC.

The genes are TRBV5-1 and TRBJ2-3; D uncertain. Germline lookup yields CDR1 SGHRS and CDR2 YFSETQ. This CDR3 is 15 amino acids long. Trimming took off 2 bases at V and 0 bases at J, with 10 bases between the two ends. CDR3 sequence (DNA): TGCGCCAGCAGCTTTATGGGCTCTAGCACAGATACGCAGTATTTT. Translated: CASSFMGSSTDTQYF.

By share of the sample, this clone is medium-sized. The same CDR3 can be traced to other DNA sequences in this sample. This sequence joins TRBV14 and TRBJ1-4; D unresolved. CDR3 size: 11 residues. Germline loops: CDR1 SGHDN, CDR2 FVKESK. V lost 4 bases and J lost 7, with 4 bases in between. CDR3 DNA: TGTGCCAGCAGCCCGGGTGAAAAACTGTTTTTT. This sequence encodes CASSPGEKLFF.

J is TRBJ2-7 and V is TRBV6-6, with 8 bases lining up with TRBD2. The germline CDR1 and CDR2 sequences are MNHNY and SVGAGI (reference sequence). The CDR3 has 14 amino acids. Losses at the gene ends were 10 bases for V and 2 bases for J; bases not matched to a gene: 10. The CDR3 coding sequence is TGTGCCACTGAACGGGGGGGGAGTGCCTACGAGCAGTACTTC. Translated, it gives CATERGGSAYEQYF.

The rearrangement joins TRBV7-2 to TRBJ2-3, with D perhaps TRBD2 (6 bases). The CDR3 sequence is 15 residues long. The ends were cut back, 4 bases at V and 4 bases at J, with 15 bases in the middle. The germline gives CDR1 SGHTA, CDR2 FQGNSA. Here the CDR3 reads CASSWEGEVADTQYF. Written as DNA, the CDR3 is TGTGCCAGCAGCTGGGAAGGGGAGGTAGCAGATACGCAGTATTTT.

The rearrangement joins TRBV30 to TRBJ1-3; D gene unclear. Trimming left V 2 bases short and J 0 bases short, with 14 bases between. CDR1 and CDR2 from the germline V gene are GTSNPN and SVGIG (reference sequence). This CDR3 has 16 residues. In nucleotides, the CDR3 is TGTGCCTGGAGTCGACGTGGAGGCGGCTCTGGAAACACCATATATTTT. Protein: CAWSRRGGGSGNTIYF.

As concerns this clone: Other DNA sequences of this sample code for an identical CDR3. V usage is TRBV10-3 and J usage is TRBJ2-7; possible D gene TRBD2, 5 bases. CDR3 length: 15 amino acids. Germline V gene sequence: CDR1 ENHRY, CDR2 SYGVKD. V lost 0 bases and J lost 0, with 9 bases in between. The CDR3 reads CAISESGGSSYEQYF. The DNA for the CDR3 is TGTGCCATCAGTGAGTCGGGTGGGAGCTCCTACGAGCAGTACTTC.

V is TRBV7-8 and J is TRBJ1-2; 7 positions agree with TRBD1. The CDR3 has 16 residues. Germline V lookup: CDR1 SGHVS, CDR2 FQNEAQ. Trimming took 3 bases from V and 8 from J; bases not matched to a gene: 15. The DNA of the CDR3 is TGTGCCAGCAGCTTCCGGACCGGGACAGACCTGTCGGGCTACACCTTC. It specifies CASSFRTGTDLSGYTF.

The table lists this clone with a few counts. V and J are TRBV12-5 and TRBJ2-1; no definite D call. With 0 bases removed from V and 8 bases from J, the gap between germline ends came to 8 bases. The CDR3 loop spans 13 amino acids. Germline CDR1 is LGHNT and CDR2 is FRNRAP. For the CDR3, the DNA is TGTGCTAGTGGTTTGGTAGATTGGCATGAGCAGTTCTTC. This encodes CASGLVDWHEQFF.

V usage is TRBV28 and J usage is TRBJ1-1; unclear D gene. V gave up 6 bases and J gave up 8 bases, with 7 bases separating them. Per germline, CDR1 MDHEN and CDR2 SYDVKM. The CDR3 has 10 residues. The CDR3 coding sequence is TGTGCCAGCAGGCACGAAGAAGCTTTCTTT. Translated: CASRHEEAFF.

The chain recombines TRBV19 with TRBJ1-1; D gene ambiguous. With 1 base removed from V and 11 bases from J, the gap between germline ends came to 11 bases. Germline-derived CDR1 and CDR2 are LNHDA and SQIVND (reference sequence). The CDR3 is made up of 12 amino acids. CDR3 amino acids: CASSIGRVDAFF. The CDR3 DNA reads TGTGCCAGTAGTATAGGTAGGGTTGACGCTTTCTTT.